Listed below are T cell receptor beta chains from one sample, sequenced in a study of blood T cell repertoires in COVID-19. TCRdb's table, derived via immunoSEQ multiplex PCR, lists solely in-frame clones and lacks some. The data hold more than 300,000 clones, with around 87% observed a single time. Material for sequencing was PBMCs or T cells enriched from blood (not recorded which). The receptor source for this set is a man aged 35 to 55 in a cohort exposed to, infected with or recovered from COVID-19 (not recorded which). Each CDR3 is given with its conserved first and last residue. The order of the fields is D gene, J gene, clone size, V gene, CDR3 DNA, CDR3 protein. A D gene is named only where the DNA matches it firmly. Clone size, where shown, is once, few, many, or a class for clones that have expanded.

. | TRBJ1-1 | . | TRBV5-6 | TGTGCCAGCAGTCACTCCCCGGGAGGCACTGAAGCTTTCTTT | CASSHSPGGTEAFF
TRBD1 | TRBJ1-1 | . | TRBV29-1 | TGCAGCGTAAGATCACCGGGACAGGGGGTTGAGGCTTTCTTT | CSVRSPGQGVEAFF
TRBD1 | TRBJ2-6 | . | TRBV11-3 | TGTGCCCCAGGGGGTACGGGGGCCAACGTCCTGACTTTC | CAPGGTGANVLTF
. | TRBJ2-7 | . | TRBV6-5 | TGTGCCAGCTCAAGACTCGATCCAGGGAGGTACGAGCAGTACTTC | CASSRLDPGRYEQYF
. | TRBJ2-1 | . | TRBV7-9 | TGTGCCAGCAGCTCCCTAATCTGGGCTGGGTACAATGAGCAGTTCTTC | CASSSLIWAGYNEQFF
. | TRBJ2-1 | . | TRBV5-1 | TGCGCCAGCCGGACTAACTTCGACAATGAGCAGTTCTTC | CASRTNFDNEQFF
. | TRBJ2-1 | . | TRBV7-2 | TGTGCCAGCAGCTTCAGGGCTCAGTCCTACAATGAGCAGTTCTTC | CASSFRAQSYNEQFF
. | TRBJ2-4 | . | TRBV4-2 | TGTGCCAGCAGCCAAGATCGGGGAAGGGCCAAAAACATTCAGTACTTC | CASSQDRGRAKNIQYF
. | TRBJ2-7 | few | TRBV25-1 | TGTGCCAGCAGTGGCCCTTGGGCTGGCGACGAGCAGTACTTC | CASSGPWAGDEQYF
. | TRBJ1-2 | . | TRBV10-3 | TGTGCCATCAGAAACACCGAATTCTACACCTTC | CAIRNTEFYTF
TRBD1 | TRBJ1-5 | . | TRBV19 | TGTGCCAGTAGTATAGATGGGACAGGGGGCCAGCCCCAGCATTTT | CASSIDGTGGQPQHF
TRBD2 | TRBJ2-5 | . | TRBV5-4 | TGTGCCAGCAGCTTGGGACTAGCGGGCGGGACCCAGTACTTC | CASSLGLAGGTQYF